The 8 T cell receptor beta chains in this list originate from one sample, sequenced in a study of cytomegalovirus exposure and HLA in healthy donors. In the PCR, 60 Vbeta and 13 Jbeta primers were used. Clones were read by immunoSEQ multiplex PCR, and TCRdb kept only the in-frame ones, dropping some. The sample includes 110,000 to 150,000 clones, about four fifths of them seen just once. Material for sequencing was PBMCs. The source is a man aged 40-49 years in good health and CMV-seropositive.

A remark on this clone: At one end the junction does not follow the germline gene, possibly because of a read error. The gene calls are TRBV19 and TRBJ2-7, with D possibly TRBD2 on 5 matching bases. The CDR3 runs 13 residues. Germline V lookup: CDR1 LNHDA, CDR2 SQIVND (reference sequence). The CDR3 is CASSTSDGLKLFF. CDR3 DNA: TGTGCCAGTAGTACCTCGGACGGACTGAAGTTGTTCTTC.

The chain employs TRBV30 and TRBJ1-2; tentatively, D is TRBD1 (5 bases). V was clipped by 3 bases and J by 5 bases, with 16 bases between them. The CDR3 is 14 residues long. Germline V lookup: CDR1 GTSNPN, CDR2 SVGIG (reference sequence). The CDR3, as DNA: TGTGCCTGGAGCCCCATAGTTGGGGGGTATGGCTACACCTTC. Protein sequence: CAWSPIVGGYGYTF.

The CDR3 protein is CASSVGIKDRHEQYF. The DNA of the CDR3 is TGTGCCAGCAGCGTAGGAATAAAAGACAGGCACGAGCAGTACTTC. V usage is TRBV9 and J usage is TRBJ2-7; tentatively, D is TRBD1 (6 bases). The CDR3 extends over 15 amino acids. Per the germline V gene, CDR1 is SGDLS and CDR2 is YYNGEE. V was pared by 0 bases and J by 5 bases, with 15 bases between.

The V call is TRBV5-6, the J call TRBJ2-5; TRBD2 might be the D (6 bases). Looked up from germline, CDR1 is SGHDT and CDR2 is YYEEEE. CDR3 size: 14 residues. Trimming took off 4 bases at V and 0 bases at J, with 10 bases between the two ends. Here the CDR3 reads CASSPRGNQETQYF. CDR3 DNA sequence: TGTGCCAGCAGCCCCCGGGGGAACCAAGAGACCCAGTACTTC.

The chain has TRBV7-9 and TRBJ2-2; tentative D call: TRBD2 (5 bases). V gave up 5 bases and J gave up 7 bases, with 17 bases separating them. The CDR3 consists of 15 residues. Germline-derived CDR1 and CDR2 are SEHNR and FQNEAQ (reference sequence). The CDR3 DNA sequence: TGTGCCAGCAGCCCCTCGAGGGTGATCAACGGGGAGCTGTTTTTT. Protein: CASSPSRVINGELFF.

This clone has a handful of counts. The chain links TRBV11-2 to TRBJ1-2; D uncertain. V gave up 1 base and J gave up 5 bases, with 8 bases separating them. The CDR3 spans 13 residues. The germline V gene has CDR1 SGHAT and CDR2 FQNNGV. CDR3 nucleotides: TGTGCCAGCAGCTTAGGGTCGGGGTATGGCTACACCTTC. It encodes CASSLGSGYGYTF.

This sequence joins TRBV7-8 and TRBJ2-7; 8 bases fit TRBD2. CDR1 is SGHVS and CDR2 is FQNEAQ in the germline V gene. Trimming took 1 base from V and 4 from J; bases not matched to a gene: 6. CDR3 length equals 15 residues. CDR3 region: CASSLGGLGVYEQYF. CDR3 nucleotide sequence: TGTGCCAGCAGCTTAGGGGGACTAGGGGTTTACGAGCAGTACTTC.

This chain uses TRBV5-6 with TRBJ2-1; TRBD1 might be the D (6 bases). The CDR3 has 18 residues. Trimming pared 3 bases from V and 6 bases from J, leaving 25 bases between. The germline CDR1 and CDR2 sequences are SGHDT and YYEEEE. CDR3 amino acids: CASSSPRDIRAASNEQFF. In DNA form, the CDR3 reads TGTGCCAGCAGCTCTCCCCGGGACATACGAGCGGCCTCCAATGAGCAGTTCTTC.